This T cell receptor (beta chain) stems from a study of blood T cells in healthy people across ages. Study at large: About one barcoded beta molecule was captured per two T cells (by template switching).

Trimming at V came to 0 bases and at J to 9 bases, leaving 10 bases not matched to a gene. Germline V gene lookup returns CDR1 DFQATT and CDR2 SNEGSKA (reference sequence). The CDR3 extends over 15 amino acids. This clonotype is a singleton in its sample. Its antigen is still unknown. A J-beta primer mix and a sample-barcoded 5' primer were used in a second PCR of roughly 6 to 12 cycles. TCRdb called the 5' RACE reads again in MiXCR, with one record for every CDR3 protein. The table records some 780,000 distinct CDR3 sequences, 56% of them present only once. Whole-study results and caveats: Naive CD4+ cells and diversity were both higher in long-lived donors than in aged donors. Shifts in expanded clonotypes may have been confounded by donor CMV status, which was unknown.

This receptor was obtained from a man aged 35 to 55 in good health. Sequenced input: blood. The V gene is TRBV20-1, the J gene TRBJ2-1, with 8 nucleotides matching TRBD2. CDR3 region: CSARDFSGVMGEQFF. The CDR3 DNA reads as TGCAGTGCTAGAGACTTTAGCGGGGTAATGGGTGAGCAGTTCTTC.